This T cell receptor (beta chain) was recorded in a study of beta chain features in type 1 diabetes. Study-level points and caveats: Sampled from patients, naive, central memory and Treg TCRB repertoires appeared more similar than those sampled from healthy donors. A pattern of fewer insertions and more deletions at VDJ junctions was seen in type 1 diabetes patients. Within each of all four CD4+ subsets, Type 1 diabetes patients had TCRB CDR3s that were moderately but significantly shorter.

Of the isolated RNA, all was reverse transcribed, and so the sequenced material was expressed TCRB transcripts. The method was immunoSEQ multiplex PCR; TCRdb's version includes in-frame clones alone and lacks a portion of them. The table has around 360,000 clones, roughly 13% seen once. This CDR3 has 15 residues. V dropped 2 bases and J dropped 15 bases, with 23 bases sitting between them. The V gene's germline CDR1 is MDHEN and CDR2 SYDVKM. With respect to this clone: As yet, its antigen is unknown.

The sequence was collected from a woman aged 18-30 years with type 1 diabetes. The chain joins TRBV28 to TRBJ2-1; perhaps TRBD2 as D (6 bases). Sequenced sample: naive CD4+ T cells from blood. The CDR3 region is CASSLAPNTGTSVFF. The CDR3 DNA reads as TGTGCCAGCAGTTTAGCCCCGAATACCGGGACTTCGGTGTTCTTC.